This T cell receptor beta chain comes out of a study of blood T cell repertoires in COVID-19. Study summary: Samples came from the United States, Italy and Spain, spanning acute and convalescent COVID-19. Sources were T cells, B-cell-depleted T cells, or PBMCs; the material itself was cDNA or gDNA.

This clone was observed a handful of times. The CDR3 spans 13 residues. Germline loops: CDR1 KGHSH, CDR2 LQKENI. J was trimmed by 3 bases and V by 6 bases; bases with no gene match: 2. Per the original data handling: Using reference gene primer amplification, nucleated cell counts were estimated. Repertoires were generated with immunoSEQ multiplex PCR, while TCRdb's copy carries only in-frame clones and drops some. The D gene and trimming were derived from the DNA, and the V and J assignments and clone size from that table. The table shows around 95,000 clones, with 70% to 80% occurring only once. This TCR was sampled from a man aged 65 to 79 with active or convalescent COVID-19. This chain links TRBV18 with TRBJ1-2; 9 bases line up with TRBD1. The specimen sequenced was peripheral blood. DNA of the CDR3: TGTGCCAGCTCCCGGACAGGGGACTATGGCTACACCTTC. It is translated as CASSRTGDYGYTF.